Listed here are 5 T cell receptor beta chains from one sample, sequenced in a study of radiotherapy plus CTLA-4 blockade in lung cancer (dated 2018 in TCRdb). Libraries were constructed by the immunoSEQ multiplex PCR assay. Drawn from immuneACCESS, this table holds only the in-frame rearrangements with V and J called that TCRdb kept. Clones are partly lost; checked studies trace under half to an unresolved V gene and leave the rest unexplained. Recorded for this sample are roughly 98,000 clones; 82% of them occurred a single time. Together, the top ten hold about 3.5% of the sample. Sequenced material: peripheral blood, taken from a patient treated with radiotherapy plus ipilimumab. All receptors come from a human donor with non-small cell lung cancer who had a partial response to radiotherapy plus ipilimumab.

This clone was picked up a small number of times. CDR3 nucleotide sequence: TGTGCCAGCAGCCTCACGAGCGGGAGCGAATACAATGAGCAGTTCTTC. As protein: CASSLTSGSEYNEQFF. J is TRBJ2-1 and V is TRBV4-2; 8 bases match TRBD2. Germline V CDR1 and CDR2: LGHNA, YNFKEQ. J gave up 4 bases and V 4 bases, and 9 bases lay outside the gene matches. The CDR3 runs 16 residues.

V and J are TRBV4-2 and TRBJ2-3, with 13 bases that match TRBD2. The V gene end was trimmed by 2 bases and the J gene end by 5 bases; junction bases not matched to a gene: 4. The CDR3 has 16 residues. The germline V gene has CDR1 LGHNA and CDR2 YNFKEQ. The CDR3 is CASSQRTSGSGDTQYF. DNA of the CDR3: TGTGCCAGCAGCCAACGGACTAGCGGGAGTGGAGATACGCAGTATTTT.

The chain has TRBV27 and TRBJ1-5, with D perhaps TRBD1 (5 bases). V lost 3 bases to trimming and J lost 2 bases, with 11 bases between them. From germline, CDR1 is MNHEY and CDR2 SMNVEV (reference sequence). The CDR3 totals 15 residues. The CDR3 sequence is CASSLGGPGNQPQHF. The CDR3 DNA reads as TGTGCCAGCAGTTTGGGGGGTCCGGGCAATCAGCCCCAGCATTTT.

The chain links TRBV19 to TRBJ1-5; possibly TRBD1 for D (6 bases). Germline CDR1 LNHDA, CDR2 SQIVND (reference sequence). CDR3 length: 14 amino acids. V lost 10 bases, J lost 7 bases, and 20 bases lay in between. CDR3 protein: CATSGVRGEQPQHF. For the CDR3, the DNA is TGTGCCACCTCAGGGGTCAGGGGTGAACAGCCCCAGCATTTT.

Here the CDR3 DNA reads TGTGCCAGCAGCCCCGGGGACTGGGGAAGAAGGGATACGCAGTATTTT. Translating gives CASSPGDWGRRDTQYF. The V call is TRBV28, the J call TRBJ2-3; TRBD2 might be the D (6 bases). V lost 6 bases, J lost 6 bases, and 22 bases lay in between. The germline gives CDR1 MDHEN, CDR2 SYDVKM. The CDR3 is 16 residues long.